Listed below are T cell receptor beta chains from one sample, sequenced in a study of blood T cells in healthy people across ages. TCRdb re-called the 5' RACE reads through MiXCR, storing one row per CDR3 protein. The repertoire holds about 1.4 million distinct CDR3 sequences, with around 55% as singletons. The sequencing input was blood. The receptors were sampled from a man younger than 35 in good health. Each CDR3 is given with its conserved first and last residue. The D gene is left open where the match is weak. Not every row has a clone size; where given, it reads once, few, many or a size class.

size	D	V	J	CDR3	DNA
few	NA	TRBV5-1	TRBJ2-7	CASSLAWTANYEQYF	TGCGCCAGCAGCTTGGCCTGGACGGCAAACTACGAGCAGTACTTC
few	NA	TRBV29-1	TRBJ2-1	CSVLSRDSYNEQFF	TGCAGCGTTCTATCACGGGACTCCTACAATGAGCAGTTCTTC
NA	TRBD1	TRBV11-1	TRBJ2-7	CASSPQTGTATYEQYF	TGTGCCAGCAGCCCGCAAACCGGGACAGCCACCTACGAGCAGTACTTC
NA	NA	TRBV6-6	TRBJ1-4	CASSYEGISNEKLFF	TGTGCCAGCAGTTACGAGGGAATTTCCAATGAAAAACTGTTTTTT
NA	NA	TRBV7-9	TRBJ2-7	CASNAGGYYEQYF	TGTGCCAGCAACGCCGGGGGCTACTACGAGCAGTACTTC
NA	TRBD2	TRBV13	TRBJ2-1	CASSLEGGRPYNEQFF	TGTGCCAGCAGCTTAGAAGGCGGGAGGCCCTACAATGAGCAGTTCTTC
NA	NA	TRBV6-2/TRBV6-3	TRBJ2-5	CASTLTPWETQYF	TGTGCCAGCACCCTGACGCCATGGGAGACCCAGTACTTC
NA	TRBD1	TRBV6-2/TRBV6-3	TRBJ1-1	CASSGSNRGTEAFF	TGTGCCAGCAGTGGGTCAAACAGGGGCACTGAAGCTTTCTTT
NA	TRBD1	TRBV29-1	TRBJ2-7	CSADRHGTGDEQYF	TGCAGCGCTGACCGACATGGGACAGGGGACGAGCAGTACTTC
NA	TRBD1	TRBV29-1	TRBJ2-5	CSTSNPGQGGGEETQYF	TGCAGCACCTCGAACCCGGGACAGGGAGGTGGGGAAGAGACCCAGTACTTC
NA	NA	TRBV4-1	TRBJ2-7	CASSPSQTPYEQYF	TGCGCCAGCAGCCCATCTCAGACTCCTTACGAGCAGTACTTC
NA	TRBD2	TRBV4-3	TRBJ2-1	CASSPGLASYNEQFF	TGCGCCAGCAGCCCGGGACTAGCCTCCTACAATGAGCAGTTCTTC
NA	NA	TRBV4-2	TRBJ1-1	CASSQEGDMNTEAFF	TGTGCCAGCAGCCAAGAGGGGGACATGAACACTGAAGCTTTCTTT
NA	TRBD2	TRBV29-1	TRBJ2-1	CSVDSSWTSDSNEQFF	TGCAGCGTTGATAGCAGCTGGACTAGCGACTCCAATGAGCAGTTCTTC
NA	NA	TRBV7-6	TRBJ2-1	CASSLGLGFYYNEQFF	TGTGCCAGCAGCTTGGGCCTGGGTTTTTACTACAATGAGCAGTTCTTC
few	TRBD1	TRBV2	TRBJ2-7	CASTQVVGQGVISYEQYF	TGTGCCAGCACTCAAGTGGTGGGACAGGGGGTTATCTCCTACGAGCAGTACTTC
NA	NA	TRBV6-5	TRBJ2-5	CASRGTLGETQYF	TGTGCCAGCAGGGGAACCTTGGGAGAGACCCAGTACTTC
few	NA	TRBV4-1	TRBJ1-2	CASSQEDNRHYGYTF	TGCGCCAGCAGCCAAGAAGATAACAGGCACTATGGCTACACCTTC
NA	NA	TRBV9	TRBJ2-1	CASSVVPYNEQFF	TGTGCCAGCAGCGTAGTCCCTTACAATGAGCAGTTCTTC
NA	NA	TRBV28	TRBJ2-5	CASSSVQFLRETQYF	TGTGCCAGCAGTTCTGTACAATTCCTTAGGGAGACCCAGTACTTC
few	TRBD1	TRBV27	TRBJ2-7	CASGPWSGRGLDYEQYF	TGTGCCAGCGGCCCTTGGTCGGGCAGGGGGCTGGACTACGAGCAGTACTTC
once	NA	TRBV6-5	TRBJ2-1	CASTPWGSTYNEQFF	TGTGCCAGCACCCCGTGGGGCTCGACCTACAATGAGCAGTTCTTC
NA	NA	TRBV10-3	TRBJ2-5	CANTSSQETQYF	TGTGCCAACACATCTTCACAAGAGACCCAGTACTTC
NA	TRBD2	TRBV20-1	TRBJ2-1	CSARPLAGNNEQFF	TGCAGTGCTAGACCGCTAGCGGGAAACAATGAGCAGTTCTTC
NA	TRBD2	TRBV5-1	TRBJ2-7	CASSSVTSGAHYEQYF	TGCGCCAGCAGCTCAGTAACTAGCGGGGCACACTACGAGCAGTACTTC
NA	NA	TRBV11-2	TRBJ2-3	CASRKLGVRADTQYF	TGTGCCAGCAGAAAACTAGGCGTGAGGGCAGATACGCAGTATTTT
NA	NA	TRBV6-2/TRBV6-3	TRBJ1-5	CASAMKYIQPQHF	TGTGCCAGCGCAATGAAATATATTCAGCCCCAGCATTTT
NA	TRBD2	TRBV12-3/TRBV12-4	TRBJ2-3	CASSLITGGPADTQYF	TGTGCCAGCAGTTTAATCACGGGAGGGCCCGCAGATACGCAGTATTTT
NA	NA	TRBV6-1	TRBJ1-1	CASTQTVNTEAFF	TGTGCCAGCACCCAGACAGTGAACACTGAAGCTTTCTTT
few	TRBD2	TRBV6-5	TRBJ2-1	CASSTTGFLAGGRDNEQFF	TGTGCCAGCAGTACTACAGGGTTCCTAGCGGGGGGGCGGGATAATGAGCAGTTCTTC
NA	NA	TRBV9	TRBJ2-7	CASSPGRSATYEQYF	TGTGCCAGCAGCCCTGGCAGGTCAGCTACCTACGAGCAGTACTTC
NA	TRBD1	TRBV25-1	TRBJ1-6	CASSWDRTNSPLHF	TGTGCCAGCAGTTGGGACAGGACCAATTCACCCCTCCACTTT
NA	TRBD2	TRBV4-2	TRBJ2-2	CASSQDGGGNTGELFF	TGTGCCAGCAGCCAAGACGGCGGGGGGAACACCGGGGAGCTGTTTTTT
NA	NA	TRBV7-9	TRBJ2-6	CASSPPSSGANVLTF	TGTGCCAGCAGCCCCCCTTCATCTGGGGCCAACGTCCTGACTTTC
NA	NA	TRBV29-1	TRBJ2-2	CSVETNTGGLFF	TGCAGCGTTGAGACGAACACCGGGGGTCTGTTTTTT
NA	NA	TRBV29-1	TRBJ1-1	CSVEVLVNTEAFF	TGCAGCGTTGAAGTTCTTGTGAACACTGAAGCTTTCTTT
NA	TRBD2	TRBV3-1	TRBJ2-7	CASSHRTSERPYEQYF	TGTGCCAGCAGCCACAGGACTAGCGAAAGACCCTACGAGCAGTACTTC
NA	TRBD1	TRBV7-6	TRBJ1-1	CASSSPGQEAFF	TGTGCCAGCAGTTCCCCGGGACAGGAAGCTTTCTTT
NA	NA	TRBV3-1	TRBJ2-7	CASSRSGDSLYEQYF	TGTGCCAGCAGCCGATCGGGGGACTCCCTCTACGAGCAGTACTTC
few	NA	TRBV20-1	TRBJ1-1	CSARERAFF	TGCAGTGCTAGAGAGCGAGCTTTCTTT
NA	TRBD1	TRBV6-1	TRBJ2-3	CASRSLGEGAYTDTQYF	TGTGCCAGCAGATCCCTTGGTGAGGGGGCATACACAGATACGCAGTATTTT
NA	NA	TRBV10-3	TRBJ2-1	CAISESRSASYNEQFF	TGTGCCATCAGTGAGTCACGGAGCGCTTCCTACAATGAGCAGTTCTTC